A single sample gave rise to the 10 T cell receptor beta chains below, sequenced in a study of cytotoxic CD8 clonotypes in ibrutinib-treated CLL (dated by TCRdb to the early 2020s). Library preparation was by the immunoSEQ multiplex PCR assay. Here the immuneACCESS table is served through TCRdb, limited to in-frame sequences with V and J called. Missing clones are a known gap in these copies; in checked studies unresolved V genes cover under half, and the rest lacks a known reason. This sample lists about 150,000 clones; around three quarters were detected once. The ten largest account for more than 10% of the sample. The time point label here, explained by the study, means: approximately twelve months on ibrutinib. The sequencing here drew on PBMCs, taken after 12 months of ibrutinib treatment. The receptors shown here come from a human donor with chronic lymphocytic leukemia.

The J gene is TRBJ2-5, the V gene TRBV28; D possibly matches TRBD1 or TRBD2 (5 bases each). Trimming pared 3 bases from V and 5 bases from J, leaving 10 bases between. CDR1 MDHEN and CDR2 SYDVKM come from the germline V gene. The CDR3 spans 13 residues. CDR3 region: CASSFGAWETQYF. CDR3 DNA sequence: TGTGCCAGCAGTTTCGGGGCGTGGGAGACCCAGTACTTC.

The gene calls are TRBV7-9 and TRBJ1-5; D call uncertain. CDR3 length: 14 amino acids. Germline loops: CDR1 SEHNR, CDR2 FQNEAQ (reference sequence). V shed 5 bases and J shed 6 bases, with 14 bases lying between them. The CDR3 spells CASSPDGTAQPQHF. In DNA, the CDR3 is TGTGCCAGCAGCCCCGATGGAACAGCTCAGCCCCAGCATTTT.

This chain links TRBV7-9 with TRBJ2-1; 7 bases map to TRBD2. The CDR3 length is 11 residues. In germline, CDR1 is SEHNR, CDR2 FQNEAQ (reference sequence). Trimming removed 4 bases from V and 10 bases from J; junction bases left unmatched: 1. The CDR3 DNA is TGTGCCAGCAGCTGGGGACTAGAGCAGTTCTTC. Protein sequence: CASSWGLEQFF. Drawing the rest from reference TRBV7-9 and TRBJ2-1, the complete variable domain is DTGVSQNPRHKITKRGQNVTFRCDPISEHNRLYWYRQTLGQGPEFLTYFQNEAQLEKSRLLSDRFSAERPKGSFSTLEIQRTEQGDSAMYLCASSWGLEQFFGPGTRLTVL.

This clone has only a few counts. The chain combines TRBV7-2 with TRBJ2-1; unclear D gene. Germline V gives CDR1 SGHTA, CDR2 FQGNSA. With 5 bases removed from V and 9 bases from J, the gap between germline ends came to 14 bases. The CDR3 contains 13 residues. The CDR3 sequence is CASSLMGFGEQFF. As DNA, the CDR3 is TGTGCCAGCAGCCTCATGGGGTTTGGTGAGCAGTTCTTC.

The chain recombines TRBV4-3 with TRBJ2-7, with a tentative D call TRBD2 (7 bases). Germline loops: CDR1 LGHNA, CDR2 YSLEER. CDR3 size: 15 residues. The germline V and J ends were trimmed by 0 bases and 2 bases, with 11 bases remaining between them. The CDR3 spells CASSQDSRGPYEQYF. The CDR3 DNA sequence: TGCGCCAGCAGCCAAGATTCGCGGGGGCCCTACGAGCAGTACTTC.

This clone was counted a single time. The genes are TRBV6-6 and TRBJ2-1; the match to TRBD2 covers 10 bases. Germline V gene data show CDR1 as MNHNY and CDR2 as SVGAGI (reference sequence). After removal of 5 bases from V and 6 bases from J, the junction contained 10 bases not matched to a gene. This CDR3 spans 16 amino acids. The CDR3 sequence is CASSILSGRGPNEQFF. The CDR3 coding sequence is TGTGCCAGCAGTATCCTCAGCGGGAGGGGCCCCAATGAGCAGTTCTTC.

This clone was counted a few times. This CDR3 reads CASSYNTGRYTF. The CDR3 DNA follows: TGTGCCAGCAGCTACAACACAGGGCGCTACACCTTC. V and J are TRBV7-9 and TRBJ1-2, with D possibly TRBD1 on 6 matching bases. V lost 4 bases to trimming and J lost 9 bases, with 12 bases between them. The V gene's germline CDR1 is SEHNR and CDR2 FQNEAQ (reference sequence). There are 12 residues in the CDR3.

The chain is built from TRBV7-2 and TRBJ1-4; TRBD1 is a possible D gene (6 bases). Germline V gene lookup returns CDR1 SGHTA and CDR2 FQGNSA. With 2 bases removed from V and 7 bases from J, the gap between germline ends came to 17 bases. This CDR3 has 16 amino acids. The DNA for the CDR3 is TGTGCCAGCAGCTTAAATGGGTTCAGGGGCAGTGAAAAACTGTTTTTT. This gives the protein CASSLNGFRGSEKLFF.

CDR3 nucleotides: TGTGCCAGCAGCGTAGTAGGAGAACACCAAGAGACCCAGTACTTC. Its translation: CASSVVGEHQETQYF. The chain couples TRBV9 to TRBJ2-5; D is unclear. This CDR3 has 15 amino acids. Germline CDR1 SGDLS, CDR2 YYNGEE. V gave up 0 bases and J gave up 0 bases, with 9 bases separating them.

The chain carries TRBV28 and TRBJ1-2; 9 nucleotides agree with TRBD1. This CDR3 contains 14 residues. V shed 7 bases, J shed 7 bases, and the junction held 10 bases outside the gene matches. The germline gives CDR1 MDHEN, CDR2 SYDVKM. CDR3 residues: CASNVGTGSFGYTF. DNA for the CDR3: TGTGCCAGCAACGTGGGGACAGGGTCGTTTGGCTACACCTTC.